What follows are 7 T cell receptor beta chains derived from one specimen sequenced in a study of cytomegalovirus exposure and HLA in healthy donors. PCR involved 60 Vbeta and 13 Jbeta primers. Produced via immunoSEQ multiplex PCR; TCRdb's table is partial and in-frame only. Here the sample spans approximately 170,000 clones, about four fifths being singletons. The specimen sequenced was PBMCs. These receptor sequences come from a woman aged 18-35 years in good health and CMV-seronegative.

This clone has only one observation. The J gene is TRBJ1-1, the V gene TRBV29-1; TRBD1 agrees at 8 bases. The CDR3 extends over 13 amino acids. Trimming took 7 bases from V and 0 from J; bases not matched to a gene: 4. Germline assignment: CDR1 SQVTM and CDR2 ANQGSEA. The CDR3 is CSADRGLNTEAFF. DNA of the CDR3: TGCAGCGCTGACAGGGGCCTGAACACTGAAGCTTTCTTT.

This rearrangement joins TRBV2 to TRBJ2-2; 8 nucleotides line up with TRBD2. J gave up 7 bases and V 10 bases, and 8 bases lay outside the gene matches. This CDR3 has 13 amino acids. CDR1 is SNHLY and CDR2 is FYNNEI in the germline V gene. Written as DNA, the CDR3 is TGTGCCACCACCGGGACTAGAAGCGGGGAGCTGTTTTTT. Its protein is CATTGTRSGELFF.

The chain has TRBV5-8 and TRBJ2-7, with D possibly matching TRBD2 (6 bases). CDR1 and CDR2 from the germline V gene are SGHTS and YDEGEE. The CDR3 is 12 amino acids. Trimming pared 5 bases from V and 3 bases from J, leaving 9 bases between. The CDR3 DNA is TGTGCCAGCAGACGGGGAGGCTACGAGCAGTACTTC. Translated, it gives CASRRGGYEQYF. Drawing the rest from reference TRBV5-8 and TRBJ2-7, the complete variable domain is EAGVTQSPTHLIKTRGQQATLRCSPISGHTSVYWYQQALGLGLQFLLWYDEGEERNRGNFPPRFSGRQFPNYSSELNVNALELEDSALYLCASRRGGYEQYFGPGTRLTVT.

This clone was detected once. The chain is built from TRBV19 and TRBJ2-7, with D possibly TRBD1 on 6 matching bases. Germline values: CDR1 LNHDA, CDR2 SQIVND (reference sequence). The CDR3 is 16 residues long. V was shortened by 8 bases and J by 7 bases, with 27 bases between the two germline ends. In DNA, the CDR3 is TGTGCCAGTGGGGACACGGGGACACACCACCTAGGGGAGCAGTACTTC. This translates into CASGDTGTHHLGEQYF.

This chain joins TRBV5-4 and TRBJ1-1, with D possibly matching TRBD1 (5 bases). CDR1 is SGHNT and CDR2 is YYREEE in the germline V gene (reference sequence). V lost 4 bases, J lost 12 bases, and 25 bases lay in between. This CDR3 has 15 residues. The CDR3 DNA reads as TGTGCCAGCAGCCCGGATTTCGGACACCAGAGGTGGACTTTCTTT. Translating it yields CASSPDFGHQRWTFF.

In its sample, this clone was seen a few times. This chain uses TRBV19 with TRBJ1-5; D may be TRBD1 (6 bases). V gave up 4 bases and J gave up 1 base, with 11 bases separating them. The CDR3 has 15 amino acids. Germline CDR1 is LNHDA and CDR2 is SQIVND (reference sequence). The CDR3 DNA follows: TGTGCCAGTAGTACAGTTAGGGGGAGCAATCAGCCCCAGCATTTT. This sequence encodes CASSTVRGSNQPQHF.

The chain is built from TRBV6-4 and TRBJ2-2; D may be TRBD2 (5 bases). V lost 7 bases and J 1 base, leaving 19 bases between the germline ends. The CDR3 sequence is 17 residues long. Looked up from germline, CDR1 is MRHNA and CDR2 is SNTAGT. The CDR3, as DNA: TGTGCCAGCATTCGTCCCGCGAGGACTGAGAACACCGGGGAGCTGTTTTTT. It codes for CASIRPARTENTGELFF.